The 3 T cell receptor beta chains listed next were all sequenced from one sample in a study of blood T cells in healthy people across ages. A J-beta primer mix and a sample-barcoded 5' primer were used in a second PCR of roughly 6 to 11 cycles. TCRdb processed the 5' RACE reads anew with MiXCR; each CDR3 protein has one entry. The data hold 450,000 to 700,000 distinct CDR3 sequences, with approximately 30% observed a single time. Sequenced input: blood. The origin of the receptors is a woman aged 70 to 79 in good health.

This clonotype was counted between two and nine times. The rearrangement uses TRBV7-2 and TRBJ2-4; 16 bases fit TRBD2. The germline V gene encodes CDR1 SGHTA and CDR2 FQGNSA. The CDR3 is 17 residues long. The ends lost 5 bases at V and 6 bases at J; junction bases unmatched: 7. The CDR3, as DNA: TGTGCCAGCAGCCTAGGGACTAGCGGGGGGGCCGCAAACATTCAGTACTTC. Residues: CASSLGTSGGAANIQYF.

J is TRBJ2-5 and V is TRBV6-5, with D perhaps being TRBD1 or TRBD2 (5 bases each). With the DNA end fitting TRBJ2-7 better, the J assignment may be wrong. This CDR3 spans 14 amino acids. Germline V gene sequence: CDR1 MNHEY, CDR2 SVGAGI. The CDR3 sequence: CASSYSRGPYEQYF. The CDR3 bases are TGTGCCAGCAGTTACTCGAGGGGCCCCTACGAGCAGTACTTC.

The chain has TRBV12-3 or TRBV12-4 and TRBJ1-1; D remains ambiguous. Between the trimmed V and J ends, which lost 2 bases and 1 base, there was a span of 8 bases. The CDR3 is 14 amino acids. The CDR3 spells CASSLTSANTEAFF. The CDR3 DNA sequence: TGTGCCAGCAGTTTAACATCGGCGAACACTGAAGCTTTCTTT.